These 19 T cell receptor beta chains were all obtained from the same sample, sequenced in a study of identical twins. TCRdb processed the 5' RACE reads anew with MiXCR; each CDR3 protein has one entry. Of around 1.7 million distinct CDR3 sequences detected, 32% appear once; the ten largest clones hold 0.27%. Sequencing was performed on cord blood. These receptors came from a newborn girl in good health.

With regard to this clonotype: Germline is not matched at one junction end, which may reflect a read error. V usage is TRBV3-1 and J usage is TRBJ2-3; TRBD1 is a possible D gene (5 bases). The CDR3 is made up of 13 amino acids. Germline loops: CDR1 LGHDT, CDR2 YNNKEL (reference sequence). CDR3 sequence (DNA): TGTGCCAGCAGCCAGGGGCGCGCAGATGCGCAGTATTTT. Translated: CASSQGRADAQYF.

This sequence joins TRBV9 and TRBJ2-3, with 7 bases that match TRBD2. Germline-derived CDR1 and CDR2 are SGDLS and YYNGEE. The CDR3 contains 16 residues. The V segment lost 4 bases and the J segment 0 bases; nucleotides outside the gene matches: 8. For the CDR3, the DNA is TGTGCCAGCAGCTCGCCTAGCGGCCTAAGCACAGATACGCAGTATTTT. Its translation is CASSSPSGLSTDTQYF. The full variable domain, with the rest looked up from reference TRBV9 and TRBJ2-3, is DSGVTQTPKHLITATGQRVTLRCSPRSGDLSVYWYQQSLDQGLQFLIQYYNGEERAKGNILERFSAQQFPDLHSELNLSSLELGDSALYFCASSSPSGLSTDTQYFGPGTRLTVL.

This clonotype was found a few times. V is TRBV29-1 and J is TRBJ2-5; 7 bases align to TRBD1. Germline CDR1 and CDR2: SQVTM and ANQGSEA. This CDR3 contains 13 residues. V trimming: 7 bases; J trimming: 5 bases; junction bases outside the gene matches: 10. The CDR3 region has the DNA TGCAGCGGTTACAGGGGTCCCCCGGAGACCCAGTACTTC. This gives the protein CSGYRGPPETQYF.

In the case of this clonotype: One junction end disagrees with the germline gene, perhaps due to a read error. The chain is built from TRBV6-2 or TRBV6-3 and TRBJ2-1; D may be TRBD2 (5 bases). The CDR3 covers 13 residues. Per germline, CDR1 MNHEY and CDR2 SVGEGT. The CDR3 DNA sequence: TGTGCCGGCAGTGCGGGCTTCTACAATGAGCAGTTCTTC. Amino acids: CAGSAGFYNEQFF.

This sequence joins TRBV9 and TRBJ2-2; D is unclear. Per germline, CDR1 SGDLS and CDR2 YYNGEE. CDR3 length: 16 amino acids. With 0 bases removed from V and 3 bases from J, the gap between germline ends came to 12 bases. The CDR3 sequence is CASSVVASSYTGELFF. The CDR3 bases are TGTGCCAGCAGCGTAGTAGCTTCTAGTTACACCGGGGAGCTGTTTTTT. Variable domain in full (rest from reference TRBV9 and TRBJ2-2): DSGVTQTPKHLITATGQRVTLRCSPRSGDLSVYWYQQSLDQGLQFLIQYYNGEERAKGNILERFSAQQFPDLHSELNLSSLELGDSALYFCASSVVASSYTGELFFGEGSRLTVL.

The rearrangement links TRBV27 to TRBJ2-4; D is uncertain. The assigned J gene may be wrong: the sequence end matches TRBJ2-7 better. The CDR3 has 13 residues. The V gene's germline CDR1 is MNHEY and CDR2 SMNVEV (reference sequence). This CDR3 reads CASSHGPPYEQYF. CDR3 sequence (DNA): TGTGCCAGCAGTCACGGACCCCCCTACGAGCAGTACTTC.

The chain couples TRBV27 to TRBJ1-2; 10 bases map to TRBD1. V shed 1 base and J 5 bases; nucleotides not matched to a gene: 4. Germline V gene sequence: CDR1 MNHEY, CDR2 SMNVEV (reference sequence). The CDR3 has 15 amino acids. CDR3 protein: CASSLLGTGDYGYTF. CDR3 DNA sequence: TGTGCCAGCAGTTTATTAGGGACAGGGGATTATGGCTACACCTTC.

V and J are TRBV11-2 and TRBJ1-2, with 7 positions matching TRBD1. V trimming: 5 bases; J trimming: 5 bases; junction bases outside the gene matches: 14. The length of the CDR3 is 16 residues. Germline assignment: CDR1 SGHAT and CDR2 FQNNGV. As DNA, the CDR3 is TGTGCCAGCAGCCGGATTCCGGGACAGTTAGGATATGGCTACACCTTC. It codes for CASSRIPGQLGYGYTF. Together with reference TRBV11-2 and TRBJ1-2, the CDR3 gives the full variable domain: EAGVAQSPRYKIIEKRQSVAFWCNPISGHATLYWYQQILGQGPKLLIQFQNNGVVDDSQLPKDRFSAERLKGVDSTLKIQPAKLEDSAVYLCASSRIPGQLGYGYTFGSGTRLTVV.

This clonotype was detected a few times. The chain employs TRBV20-1 and TRBJ2-5; maybe TRBD1 (5 bases). The V gene's germline CDR1 is DFQATT and CDR2 SNEGSKA (reference sequence). Trimming left V 5 bases short and J 4 bases short, with 14 bases between. The CDR3 is 13 amino acids. The CDR3 nucleotides read TGCAGTGCTTATCGGCCAGGGCGAGAGACCCAGTACTTC. Its protein product is CSAYRPGRETQYF.

This clonotype turned up a few times. This chain joins TRBV19 and TRBJ2-1; D is uncertain. The CDR3 runs to 17 residues. Looked up from germline, CDR1 is LNHDA and CDR2 is SQIVND (reference sequence). V gave up 4 bases and J gave up 0 bases, with 16 bases separating them. In nucleotides, the CDR3 is TGTGCCAGTAGTAGATCATTCAAGGTCAGCTCCTACAATGAGCAGTTCTTC. It codes for CASSRSFKVSSYNEQFF.

The chain has TRBV28 and TRBJ1-1; D may be TRBD1 (5 bases). Looked up from germline, CDR1 is MDHEN and CDR2 is SYDVKM. Trimming stripped 3 bases from V and 1 base from J, with 9 bases between. CDR3 size: 14 residues. CDR3 sequence reads: CASSFSGWNTEAFF. CDR3 nucleotide sequence: TGTGCCAGCAGTTTCTCAGGGTGGAACACTGAAGCTTTCTTT.

CDR3 DNA sequence: TGCGCCAGCAGCCCGGGACACGTAGGGAACACCGGGGAGCTGTTTTTT. Its protein is CASSPGHVGNTGELFF. The chain uses TRBV5-1 and TRBJ2-2, with D possibly being TRBD1 (6 bases). The CDR3 contains 16 residues. The V end was cut by 4 bases, the J end by 1 base, with 14 bases between. Per the germline V gene, CDR1 is SGHRS and CDR2 is YFSETQ.

Of note for this clonotype: One end of the junction is discordant with germline, which a read error may explain. CDR3 coding DNA: TGTGCCAGCAGGGACTCCCGAGCCTCCTATAATTCACCCCCCCACTTT. It encodes CASRDSRASYNSPPHF. This rearrangement joins TRBV6-5 to TRBJ1-6, with no clear D. The CDR3 covers 16 residues. Germline-derived CDR1 and CDR2 are MNHEY and SVGAGI.

This clonotype has only one observation. The chain links TRBV19 to TRBJ1-2; the D gene is possibly TRBD1 (6 bases). The germline V gene has CDR1 LNHDA and CDR2 SQIVND (reference sequence). Deletions cut 6 bases from V and 5 bases from J, with 25 bases between. The CDR3 has 17 amino acids. CDR3 sequence (DNA): TGTGCCAGTAGCCTGCTAGGGGGGGCCGTTCGTCCTTATGGCTACACCTTC. Its protein product is CASSLLGGAVRPYGYTF.

V and J are TRBV20-1 and TRBJ1-5; 8 nucleotides line up with TRBD1. V was clipped by 5 bases and J by 2 bases; unmatched bases: 5. Germline V CDR1 and CDR2: DFQATT, SNEGSKA (reference sequence). The CDR3 has 14 residues. The CDR3 here is CSAATGDGNQPQHF. The CDR3 nucleotides are TGCAGTGCTGCGACAGGGGACGGCAATCAGCCCCAGCATTTT.

The chain has TRBV7-8 and TRBJ2-3; D is perhaps TRBD2 (7 bases). Germline V CDR1 and CDR2: SGHVS, FQNEAQ. V lost 5 bases to trimming and J lost 0 bases, with 15 bases between them. The CDR3 is 16 amino acids. For the CDR3, the DNA is TGTGCCAGCAGCCTCAGGGGAGGGCCTAGCACAGATACGCAGTATTTT. Protein sequence: CASSLRGGPSTDTQYF.

This chain joins TRBV28 and TRBJ2-3, with D unclear. The CDR3 runs to 18 residues. V was clipped by 3 bases and J by 1 base, with 20 bases between them. The V gene's germline CDR1 is MDHEN and CDR2 SYDVKM. The CDR3 reads CASSFPQKEIARTDTQYF. The CDR3 region has the DNA TGTGCCAGCAGTTTCCCACAAAAGGAAATAGCCCGCACAGATACGCAGTATTTT.

The chain links TRBV10-3 to TRBJ1-6; TRBD1 agrees at 7 bases. Germline V gene lookup returns CDR1 ENHRY and CDR2 SYGVKD. V lost 3 bases, J lost 6 bases, and 2 bases stayed unmatched. The length of the CDR3 is 14 residues. CDR3 residues: CAISDRQGNSPLHF. CDR3 sequence (DNA): TGTGCCATCAGTGATAGACAGGGTAATTCACCCCTCCACTTT.

This clonotype was recorded a few times. V gene TRBV12-3 or TRBV12-4 combines with J gene TRBJ1-3, with D uncertain. CDR3 length: 14 amino acids. Deletions cut 4 bases from V and 4 bases from J, with 11 bases between. CDR3 nucleotide sequence: TGTGCCAGCAGTTCCGACATGGTGGGAAACACCATATATTTT. Translating it yields CASSSDMVGNTIYF.